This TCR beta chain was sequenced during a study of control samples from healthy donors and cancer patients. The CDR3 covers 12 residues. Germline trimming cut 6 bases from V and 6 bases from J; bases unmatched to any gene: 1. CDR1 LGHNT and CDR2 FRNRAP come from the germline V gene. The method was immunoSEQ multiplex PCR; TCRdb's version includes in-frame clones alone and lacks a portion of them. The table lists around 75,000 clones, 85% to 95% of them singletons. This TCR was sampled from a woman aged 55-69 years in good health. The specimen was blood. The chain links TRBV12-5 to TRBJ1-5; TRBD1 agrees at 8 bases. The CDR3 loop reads CASGTGAQPQHF. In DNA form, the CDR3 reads TGTGCTAGTGGGACAGGGGCTCAGCCCCAGCATTTT.